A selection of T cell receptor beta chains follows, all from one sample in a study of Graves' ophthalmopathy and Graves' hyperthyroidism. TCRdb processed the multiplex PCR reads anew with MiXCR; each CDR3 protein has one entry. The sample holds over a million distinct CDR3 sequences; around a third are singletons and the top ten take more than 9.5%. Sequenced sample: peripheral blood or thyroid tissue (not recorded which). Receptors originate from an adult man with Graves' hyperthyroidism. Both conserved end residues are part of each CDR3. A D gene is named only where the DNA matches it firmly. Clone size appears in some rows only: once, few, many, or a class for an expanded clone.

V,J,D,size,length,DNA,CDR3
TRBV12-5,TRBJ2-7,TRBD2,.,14,TGTGCTAGTGGTTCGCCTGGGACTACCTACGAGCAGTACTTC,CASGSPGTTYEQYF
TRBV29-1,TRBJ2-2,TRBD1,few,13,TGCAGCGGACAGGGGGCGAACACCGGGGAGCTGTTTTTT,CSGQGANTGELFF
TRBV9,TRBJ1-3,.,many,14,TGTGCCAGCAGCGTAGAGGGAGGTGGAAACACCATATATTTT,CASSVEGGGNTIYF
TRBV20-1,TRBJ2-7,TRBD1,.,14,TGCAGTGCTAACTCTGACAGGGCCCTGGCCGAGCAGTACTTC,CSANSDRALAEQYF
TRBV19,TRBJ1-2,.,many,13,TGTGCCAGTAGTATGCGGGCAGGCTATGGCTACACCTTC,CASSMRAGYGYTF
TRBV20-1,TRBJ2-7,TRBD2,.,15,TGCAGTGCATCTCCCTCGACTAGCGGGTCCTACGAGCAGTACTTC,CSASPSTSGSYEQYF
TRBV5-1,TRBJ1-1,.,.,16,TGCGCCAGCAGCCTGGAAGGCGGAAGAATGAACACTGAAGCTTTCTTT,CASSLEGGRMNTEAFF
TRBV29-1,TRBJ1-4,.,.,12,TGCAGCGGAAAAATGGACACTGAAACACTGTTTTTT,CSGKMDTETLFF
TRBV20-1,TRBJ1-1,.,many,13,TGCAGTGCTGACGACACGAAGAACACTGAAGCTTTCTTT,CSADDTKNTEAFF
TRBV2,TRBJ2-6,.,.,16,TGTGCCAGCAGTGAAGTGGGGGGCTCTGGGGCCAACGTCCTGACTTTC,CASSEVGGSGANVLTF
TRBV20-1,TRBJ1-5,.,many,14,TGCAGTGCTAAAGATCGGGGGACTTGGCGGCCCCAGCATTTT,CSAKDRGTWRPQHF
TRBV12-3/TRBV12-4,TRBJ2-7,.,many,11,TGTGCCACTTCGCTGGGCTACGAGCAGTACTTC,CATSLGYEQYF
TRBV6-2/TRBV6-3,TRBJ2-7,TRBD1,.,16,TGTGCCAGCAGTTACTTCTCGGGACAGCTGTTACACGAGCAGTACTTC,CASSYFSGQLLHEQYF
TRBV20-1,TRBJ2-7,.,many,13,TGCAGTGCTAGCCTGCCAGCGCCCTACGAGCAGTACTTC,CSASLPAPYEQYF